This T cell receptor beta chain was identified in a study of cytomegalovirus exposure and HLA in healthy donors. V shed 4 bases, J shed 6 bases, and the junction held 8 bases outside the gene matches. The CDR3 spans 16 residues. CDR1 is MGHRA, CDR2 YSYEKL, per germline. As to this clone: Its antigen is undetermined.

Study-wide findings and caveats: In vitro experiments confirmed that three CMV-associated chains were specific for CMV antigens.

The method was immunoSEQ multiplex PCR; TCRdb's version includes in-frame clones alone and lacks a portion of them. The sample shows about 200,000 clones, almost 90% of them seen only once. The chain uses TRBV4-1 and TRBJ2-1; TRBD1 matches 11 bases. The sample was PBMCs. This receptor was obtained from a woman aged 18-35 years in good health and CMV-seronegative. This CDR3 is CASSLNPGTGGNEQFF. The CDR3 DNA sequence: TGCGCCAGCAGCCTCAACCCCGGGACAGGGGGCAATGAGCAGTTCTTC.